This T cell receptor (beta chain) came from a study of sequential checkpoint blockade in melanoma. Study-level information: Both treatment sequences were followed by maintenance nivolumab.

Treatment denoted: randomized to nivolumab then ipilimumab (arm A) or the reverse (arm B). None of the patients previously received DNA-damaging chemotherapy. This clone occurred a few times. CDR1 is SQVTM and CDR2 is ANQGSEA in the germline V gene. V gave up 5 bases and J gave up 2 bases, with 12 bases separating them. CDR3 length equals 13 residues. Libraries were prepared by immunoSEQ multiplex PCR; TCRdb keeps only in-frame clonotypes and omits some of them. The sample yields approximately 5,700 clones, roughly 50% seen once. This chain links TRBV29-1 with TRBJ2-5, with D maybe TRBD1 (6 bases). This TCR came from a human donor with melanoma. Source: CD8+ T cells sorted from blood (inferred from file names), taken from a patient given nivolumab and ipilimumab in sequence. The CDR3 reads CSVTRDRQETQYF. CDR3 nucleotides: TGCAGCGTTACCCGAGACAGGCAAGAGACCCAGTACTTC.